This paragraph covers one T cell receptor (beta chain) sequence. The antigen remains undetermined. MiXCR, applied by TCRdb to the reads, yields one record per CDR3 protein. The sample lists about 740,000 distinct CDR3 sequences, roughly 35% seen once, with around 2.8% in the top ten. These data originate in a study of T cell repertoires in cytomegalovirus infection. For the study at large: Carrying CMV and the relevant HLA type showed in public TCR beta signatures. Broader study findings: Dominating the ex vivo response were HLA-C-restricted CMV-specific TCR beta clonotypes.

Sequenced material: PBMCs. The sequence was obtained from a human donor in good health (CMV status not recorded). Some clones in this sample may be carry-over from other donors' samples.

The CDR3 sequence is CASSLDRASGQPQHF. The CDR3 coding sequence is TGTGCCAGCAGCCTCGACAGGGCGAGTGGTCAGCCCCAGCATTTT. The J gene is TRBJ1-5, the V gene TRBV6-1, with TRBD1 matching over 7 bases. The CDR3 consists of 15 residues. V lost 6 bases, J lost 6 bases, and 11 bases stayed unmatched. CDR1 is MNHNS, CDR2 SASEGT, per germline.